Listed below are T cell receptor beta chains from one sample, sequenced in a study of cytotoxic CD8 clonotypes in ibrutinib-treated CLL. The protocol was immunoSEQ multiplex PCR, while the TCRdb copy is restricted to in-frame clones and leaves out a portion. The repertoire consists of some 160,000 clones, with roughly 80% occurring once and the leading ten covering roughly 2%. Sequencing was performed on PBMCs, taken after 12 months of ibrutinib treatment. The receptors shown here come from a human donor with chronic lymphocytic leukemia. Each CDR3 is given with its conserved first and last residue. A D gene is named only where the DNA matches it firmly. Size is stated for part of the rows, as once, few or many counts, or as a class when the clone is expanded.

abundance,j_gene,v_gene,d_gene,CDR3nt,CDR3aa
NA,TRBJ2-7,TRBV11-2,NA,TGTGCCAGCAGCTTACTCCCCGAGCAGTACTTC,CASSLLPEQYF
NA,TRBJ2-1,TRBV6-4,NA,TGTGCCAGCAGTGTCGAACTGACGGGGGCAGGGGGGAATGAGCAGTTCTTC,CASSVELTGAGGNEQFF
few,TRBJ1-5,TRBV10-3,NA,TGTGCCACCCGGACCGAGAGGGTTTATAGCAATCAGCCCCAGCATTTT,CATRTERVYSNQPQHF
once,TRBJ2-3,TRBV4-2,NA,TGTGCCAGCAGCCAAGATATTCTGGTAGAACACACAGATACGCAGTATTTT,CASSQDILVEHTDTQYF
NA,TRBJ2-3,TRBV18,NA,TGTGCCAGCTCACCAATAATACAGGGCGCAGATACGCAGTATTTT,CASSPIIQGADTQYF
few,TRBJ1-5,TRBV19,NA,TGTGCCACTCAACAGGGCAATCAGCCCCAGCATTTT,CATQQGNQPQHF
NA,TRBJ1-5,TRBV6-4,NA,TGTGCCAGCAGTTACTCGAGGAGTGGGGGCCGGGAGCCCCAGCATTTT,CASSYSRSGGREPQHF
NA,TRBJ1-1,TRBV15,NA,TGTGCCACCAGCAGAGATGGCAGGGAGGGCACTGAAGCTTTCTTT,CATSRDGREGTEAFF
NA,TRBJ1-1,TRBV19,NA,TGTGCCAGTAGACCCGGGACACCGAACACTGAAGCTTTCTTT,CASRPGTPNTEAFF
NA,TRBJ1-3,TRBV7-9,NA,TGTGCCAGCAGGTATAAGGCAGGACGTGACTCTGGAAACACCATATATTTT,CASRYKAGRDSGNTIYF
NA,TRBJ1-5,TRBV4-1,NA,TGCGCCAGCAGTCCTCGGACTGCCGAGGGACAGCCCCAGCATTTT,CASSPRTAEGQPQHF
NA,TRBJ2-5,TRBV6-6,NA,TGTGCCACCCAGGGGGGTCAGACCCAGTACTTC,CATQGGQTQYF
NA,TRBJ2-3,TRBV27,NA,TGTGCCAGCGGATTAGGAGATACGCAGTATTTT,CASGLGDTQYF
NA,TRBJ2-1,TRBV7-9,NA,TGTGCCAGCAGCTTCGGGTTGACGGGGTTCTTC,CASSFGLTGFF